This passage covers 15 T cell receptor beta chains from one sample sequenced in a study of shared clonotypes between healthy human individuals. TCRdb's table, derived via immunoSEQ multiplex PCR, lists solely in-frame clones and lacks some. Found here are about 1.5 million clones, about 98% of them singletons; the top ten hold roughly 0.4%. The source material was naive CD4+ T cells sorted from blood. Subset described: CD45RA+ positively selected. Every receptor here comes from a man aged 25-45 years in good health.

The rearrangement links TRBV19 to TRBJ2-1; tentative D call: TRBD2 (5 bases). This CDR3 has 13 amino acids. Germline assignment: CDR1 LNHDA and CDR2 SQIVND (reference sequence). V gave up 7 bases and J gave up 9 bases, with 16 bases separating them. CDR3 loop: CASTGKRASEQFF. CDR3 DNA: TGTGCCAGTACCGGGAAGAGGGCGAGTGAGCAGTTCTTC.

The V gene is TRBV7-9, the J gene TRBJ2-7; D may be TRBD1 or TRBD2 (5 bases each). This CDR3 has 13 residues. Per the germline V gene, CDR1 is SEHNR and CDR2 is FQNEAQ (reference sequence). V was clipped by 7 bases and J by 3 bases, with 13 bases between them. CDR3 region: CASNRDGDYEQYF. CDR3 bases: TGTGCCAGCAACCGGGACGGTGACTACGAGCAGTACTTC.

The chain carries TRBV9 and TRBJ2-4; 9 bases are shared with TRBD1. V lost 4 bases to trimming and J lost 2 bases; unmatched junction nucleotides: 7. Per the germline V gene, CDR1 is SGDLS and CDR2 is YYNGEE. This CDR3 spans 16 amino acids. The CDR3 DNA reads as TGTGCCAGCAGCAAGGGACAGGGAGTATCCAAAAACATTCAGTACTTC. It codes for CASSKGQGVSKNIQYF.

The chain couples TRBV6-5 to TRBJ2-7; 7 bases map to TRBD2. J gave up 12 bases and V 8 bases, and 4 bases lay outside the gene matches. The CDR3 is 9 amino acids. Germline CDR1 and CDR2: MNHEY and SVGAGI. CDR3 nucleotides: TGTGCCAGCGGGTGCGGGGGGTACTTC. This encodes CASGCGGYF.

V gene TRBV14 combines with J gene TRBJ2-7; D perhaps matches TRBD2 (5 bases). The germline V gene has CDR1 SGHDN and CDR2 FVKESK. The V gene lost 4 bases and the J gene lost 0 bases, with 19 bases spanning the gap. CDR3 length equals 17 residues. The chain's CDR3 is CASSLLPGVATSYEQYF. The CDR3 nucleotides are TGTGCCAGCAGCCTCCTTCCTGGGGTAGCGACCTCCTACGAGCAGTACTTC.

V gene TRBV6-6 combines with J gene TRBJ1-3; D is ambiguous. This CDR3 has 11 amino acids. V lost 5 bases and J 9 bases, leaving 8 bases between the germline ends. CDR1 is MNHNY, CDR2 SVGAGI, per germline (reference sequence). CDR3 DNA sequence: TGTGCCAGCAGTCGGTTGCCCACCATATATTTT. Protein sequence: CASSRLPTIYF.

The J gene is TRBJ1-2, the V gene TRBV9; D is ambiguous. The CDR3 is 14 amino acids. V gave up 3 bases and J gave up 4 bases, with 13 bases separating them. The germline V gene has CDR1 SGDLS and CDR2 YYNGEE. The CDR3 loop reads CASSDAPDGYGYTF. The CDR3 region has the DNA TGTGCCAGCAGCGACGCACCGGACGGCTATGGCTACACCTTC.

This clone was picked up one time. The rearrangement links TRBV6-4 to TRBJ2-1, with 7 bases identical to TRBD1. The CDR3 length is 15 residues. Trimming cost V 4 bases and J 1 base; bases outside gene matches: 4. Germline assignment: CDR1 MRHNA and CDR2 SNTAGT. As DNA, the CDR3 is TGTGCCAGCAGTGTAACACAGGGGTCCTACAATGAGCAGTTCTTC. Translated, it gives CASSVTQGSYNEQFF.

V and J are TRBV10-3 and TRBJ2-1; 7 bases are shared with TRBD2. The J segment lost 5 bases and the V segment lost 3 bases, leaving 10 bases of the junction unmatched. Per the germline V gene, CDR1 is ENHRY and CDR2 is SYGVKD. This CDR3 has 16 amino acids. For the CDR3, the DNA is TGTGCCATCAGTGAATCCGTTCGGGAGGCTAACAATGAGCAGTTCTTC. Translation gives CAISESVREANNEQFF.

The chain joins TRBV11-2 to TRBJ2-4, with D hard to call. This CDR3 has 14 amino acids. The germline V and J ends were trimmed by 3 bases and 8 bases, with 14 bases remaining between them. The V gene's germline CDR1 is SGHAT and CDR2 FQNNGV. In DNA, the CDR3 is TGTGCCAGCAGCTTTAGAATAGGGATGGACATTCAGTACTTC. This sequence encodes CASSFRIGMDIQYF.

The rearrangement uses TRBV5-5 and TRBJ2-3; 10 bases align to TRBD2. The germline V gene encodes CDR1 SGHKS and CDR2 YYEKEE (reference sequence). The CDR3 is made up of 16 amino acids. The trim removed 4 bases at V and 2 bases at J, leaving 7 bases unmatched. The CDR3 nucleotides are TGTGCCAGCAGCGTAATAGCGGGAGGACCCACAGATACGCAGTATTTT. Translated: CASSVIAGGPTDTQYF.

This clone showed up just once. This chain links TRBV19 with TRBJ2-2; 7 bases are a match to TRBD1. The CDR3 loop spans 13 amino acids. With 8 bases clipped from V and 6 bases from J, the junction kept 6 bases outside the gene matches. Germline V gene data show CDR1 as LNHDA and CDR2 as SQIVND (reference sequence). The CDR3 coding sequence is TGTGCCAGTTGCACAGGGGATGCCGGGGAGCTGTTTTTT. Translation gives CASCTGDAGELFF.

The V gene is TRBV5-1, the J gene TRBJ1-5; unclear D gene. The CDR3 consists of 15 residues. Germline V gene lookup returns CDR1 SGHRS and CDR2 YFSETQ. V lost 0 bases to trimming and J lost 4 bases, with 11 bases between them. The CDR3 here is CASSLGQNLNQPQHF. The CDR3 DNA follows: TGCGCCAGCAGCTTGGGCCAGAATTTAAATCAGCCCCAGCATTTT.

The V and J genes are TRBV6-1 and TRBJ1-3; maybe TRBD1 (6 bases). Germline CDR1 and CDR2: MNHNS and SASEGT. The CDR3 length is 15 residues. V dropped 3 bases and J dropped 7 bases, with 16 bases sitting between them. The chain's CDR3 is CASSEQQGGGNTIYF. Here the CDR3 DNA reads TGTGCCAGCAGTGAGCAACAGGGCGGTGGTAACACCATATATTTT.

The gene calls are TRBV7-2 and TRBJ1-1, with D possibly matching TRBD1 (5 bases). This CDR3 comprises 13 residues. Germline V gene sequence: CDR1 SGHTA, CDR2 FQGNSA. Trimming shortened V by 4 bases and J by 1 base, and 7 bases separated the two germline ends. This CDR3 reads CASSSTGNTEAFF. For the CDR3, the DNA is TGTGCCAGCAGCTCAACAGGGAACACTGAAGCTTTCTTT.